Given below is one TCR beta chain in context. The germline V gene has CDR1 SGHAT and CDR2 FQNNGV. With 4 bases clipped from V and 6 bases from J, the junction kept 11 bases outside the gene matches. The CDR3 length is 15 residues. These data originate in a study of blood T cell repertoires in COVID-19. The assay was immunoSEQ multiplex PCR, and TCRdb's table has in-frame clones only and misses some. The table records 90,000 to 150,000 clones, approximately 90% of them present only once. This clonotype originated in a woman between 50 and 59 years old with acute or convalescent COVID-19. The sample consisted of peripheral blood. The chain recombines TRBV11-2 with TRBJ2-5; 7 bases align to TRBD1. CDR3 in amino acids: CASSYHGTASKTQYF. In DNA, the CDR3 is TGTGCCAGCAGCTACCACGGGACAGCCTCAAAGACCCAGTACTTC.